A single sample gave rise to the 10 T cell receptor beta chains below, sequenced in a study of cytotoxic CD8 clonotypes in ibrutinib-treated CLL. Produced via immunoSEQ multiplex PCR; TCRdb's table is partial and in-frame only. The sample records fewer than 100,000 clones, roughly 83% being singletons. Sequencing used PBMCs, obtained after 12 months of ibrutinib treatment. These receptors were taken from a human donor with chronic lymphocytic leukemia.

This clone occurred a few times. V usage is TRBV27 and J usage is TRBJ2-1, with D perhaps matching TRBD1 (6 bases). The CDR3 is 14 residues long. Per germline, CDR1 MNHEY and CDR2 SMNVEV (reference sequence). V lost 2 bases to trimming and J lost 8 bases, with 13 bases between them. The CDR3 protein is CASSLGQGWDEQFF. Here the CDR3 DNA reads TGTGCCAGCAGTTTAGGGCAGGGGTGGGATGAGCAGTTCTTC.

This clone was counted a few times. This chain joins TRBV15 and TRBJ2-7; D possibly matches TRBD1 or TRBD2 (5 bases each). CDR3 length: 15 residues. V was trimmed by 0 bases and J by 2 bases, leaving 11 bases between them. The germline CDR1 and CDR2 sequences are LNHNV and YYDKDF (reference sequence). The CDR3 loop is CATSRDRDGTYEQYF. The CDR3 bases are TGTGCCACCAGCAGAGACCGGGACGGGACCTACGAGCAGTACTTC.

In the case of this clone: An end of the junction differs from the germline gene, which may be a read error. V usage is TRBV7-7 and J usage is TRBJ1-1; 10 positions agree with TRBD1. The CDR3 sequence is 14 residues long. Germline loops: CDR1 SSHAT, CDR2 FNYEAQ (reference sequence). The CDR3 is CASSPRQGATEAFF. The CDR3, as DNA: TGTGCTAGCAGCCCGCGACAGGGGGCCACTGAAGCTTTCTTT.

The V call is TRBV2, the J call TRBJ2-5; a possible D gene is TRBD2 (7 bases). CDR1 SNHLY and CDR2 FYNNEI come from the germline V gene. Trimming removed 6 bases at V and 12 bases at J, with 14 bases between. The CDR3 runs to 11 residues. This chain's CDR3 is CASSQGGGEYF. In DNA, the CDR3 is TGTGCCAGCAGCCAAGGGGGAGGGGAGTACTTC.

This clone has only one observation. The rearrangement joins TRBV4-3 to TRBJ2-1; TRBD2 matches 12 bases. Germline V gene sequence: CDR1 LGHNA, CDR2 YSLEER. The trim removed 2 bases at V and 2 bases at J, leaving 7 bases unmatched. The CDR3 consists of 18 residues. As DNA, the CDR3 is TGCGCCAGCAGCCAACAACTAGCGGGAGGCCTAACCTACAATGAGCAGTTCTTC. This gives the protein CASSQQLAGGLTYNEQFF.

This rearrangement joins TRBV7-2 to TRBJ2-7, with D uncertain. Germline V gives CDR1 SGHTA, CDR2 FQGNSA. V lost 1 base to trimming and J lost 2 bases, with 15 bases between them. This CDR3 has 16 residues. The CDR3 loop is CASSLGSTEPTYEQYF. The CDR3 nucleotides read TGTGCCAGCAGCTTAGGTAGCACCGAACCCACCTACGAGCAGTACTTC.

CDR3 region: CASSLGGNTGELFF. For the CDR3, the DNA is TGTGCCAGCAGCTTAGGGGGGAACACCGGGGAGCTGTTTTTT. J is TRBJ2-2 and V is TRBV7-2; D ambiguous. CDR1 SGHTA and CDR2 FQGNSA come from the germline V gene. The CDR3 contains 14 residues. The V end was cut by 1 base, the J end by 1 base, with 4 bases between.

About this clone: Other DNA sequences from this sample encode an identical CDR3 as well. The chain uses TRBV28 and TRBJ1-3; D is uncertain. Trimming cost V 6 bases and J 4 bases, with 16 bases left between them. Germline values: CDR1 MDHEN, CDR2 SYDVKM. This CDR3 region has 15 residues. The CDR3 sequence is CASSPPGPSGNTIYF. The CDR3 nucleotides read TGTGCCAGCAGCCCCCCGGGTCCAAGCGGAAACACCATATATTTT.

CDR3 DNA sequence: TGTGCCAGCAGCTTAGGCCGACGGGTGGCAAAGTGGGATCAGCCCCAGCATTTT. Translated: CASSLGRRVAKWDQPQHF. The chain employs TRBV5-6 and TRBJ1-5; D remains unclear. The V and J ends lost 2 bases and 5 bases respectively, with 23 bases between them. The CDR3 is made up of 18 amino acids. CDR1 and CDR2 from the germline V gene are SGHDT and YYEEEE. Based on the CDR3 plus reference TRBV5-6 and TRBJ1-5, the full variable domain is DAGVTQSPTHLIKTRGQQVTLRCSPKSGHDTVSWYQQALGQGPQFIFQYYEEEERQRGNFPDRFSGHQFPNYSSELNVNALLLGDSALYLCASSLGRRVAKWDQPQHFGDGTRLSIL.

The rearrangement uses TRBV5-1 and TRBJ2-2; TRBD1 matches at 9 bases. The CDR3 extends over 16 amino acids. After removal of 4 bases from V and 3 bases from J, the junction contained 7 bases not matched to a gene. Germline-derived CDR1 and CDR2 are SGHRS and YFSETQ. CDR3 in amino acids: CASSQPDRGHTGELFF. In nucleotides, the CDR3 is TGCGCCAGCAGCCAACCGGACAGGGGCCACACCGGGGAGCTGTTTTTT.